These 16 T cell receptor beta chains were sequenced from one sample in a study of response to subunit inactivated influenza vaccine. TCRdb passed the RT-PCR reads through MiXCR, listing each CDR3 protein once. The repertoire consists of 550,000 to 800,000 distinct CDR3 sequences, with around 14% occurring once and the leading ten covering 6.5% to 8.5%. This specimen was PBMCs from blood, taken roughly 2 weeks before vaccination. All receptors derive from a man in his forties or fifties who received an inactivated influenza vaccine.

The J gene is TRBJ2-5, the V gene TRBV27; D assignment may be TRBD1 or TRBD2 (5 bases each). Per the germline V gene, CDR1 is MNHEY and CDR2 is SMNVEV (reference sequence). Between the trimmed V and J ends, which lost 3 bases and 2 bases, there was a span of 13 bases. The CDR3 has 15 residues. Written as DNA, the CDR3 is TGTGCCAGCAGTTTCTGGGACCAAATACAAGAGACCCAGTACTTC. Translating it yields CASSFWDQIQETQYF.

This chain joins TRBV20-1 and TRBJ1-5; 9 positions match TRBD1. Germline-derived CDR1 and CDR2 are DFQATT and SNEGSKA (reference sequence). Trimming removed 0 bases from V and 7 bases from J; junction bases left unmatched: 7. The CDR3 is 15 amino acids. CDR3 residues: CSARDGTGIWQPQHF. The CDR3 coding sequence is TGCAGTGCTAGAGATGGGACAGGGATATGGCAGCCCCAGCATTTT.

This clonotype was counted a few times. CDR3 residues: CASSQTPLAGVSGELFF. The CDR3 DNA is TGCGCCAGCAGTCAGACTCCCCTAGCGGGAGTTTCCGGGGAGCTGTTTTTT. The chain joins TRBV5-1 to TRBJ2-2, with TRBD2 matching 10 bases. The ends lost 5 bases at V and 6 bases at J; junction bases unmatched: 13. This CDR3 has 17 residues. Germline V gene data show CDR1 as SGHRS and CDR2 as YFSETQ. The full variable domain, its missing parts supplied by reference TRBV5-1 and TRBJ2-2, is KAGVTQTPRYLIKTRGQQVTLSCSPISGHRSVSWYQQTPGQGLQFLFEYFSETQRNKGNFPGRFSGRQFSNSRSEMNVSTLELGDSALYLCASSQTPLAGVSGELFFGEGSRLTVL.

The chain couples TRBV18 to TRBJ2-1; D tentatively fits TRBD1 or TRBD2 (5 bases each). The CDR3 consists of 17 residues. Germline values: CDR1 KGHSH, CDR2 LQKENI. The V end lost 0 bases, the J end lost 6 bases, and 18 bases lay between the germline ends. Written as DNA, the CDR3 is TGTGCCAGCTCACCACCGAATAGCTTGTGGGGGACCAATGAGCAGTTCTTC. Amino acids: CASSPPNSLWGTNEQFF.

The chain combines TRBV7-9 with TRBJ1-1, with D perhaps TRBD1 (5 bases). The germline V and J ends were trimmed by 3 bases and 3 bases, with 17 bases remaining between them. The germline V gene encodes CDR1 SEHNR and CDR2 FQNEAQ (reference sequence). The CDR3 is made up of 16 amino acids. CDR3 in amino acids: CASSFFGRSGDTEAFF. CDR3 nucleotide sequence: TGTGCCAGCAGCTTCTTTGGCAGGTCGGGGGACACTGAAGCTTTCTTT.

This clonotype has only a few counts. The chain recombines TRBV5-1 with TRBJ2-5; D call uncertain. The CDR3 contains 16 residues. Between the trimmed V and J ends, which lost 2 bases and 1 base, there was a span of 15 bases. Germline V gene lookup returns CDR1 SGHRS and CDR2 YFSETQ. CDR3 sequence reads: CASSFQSSRVQETQYF. DNA for the CDR3: TGCGCCAGCAGCTTTCAGTCGTCGCGAGTCCAAGAGACCCAGTACTTC.

The rearrangement uses TRBV29-1 and TRBJ2-1; D might be TRBD2 (6 bases). With 7 bases removed from V and 6 bases from J, the gap between germline ends came to 19 bases. The germline gives CDR1 SQVTM, CDR2 ANQGSEA. The CDR3 consists of 14 residues. Written as DNA, the CDR3 is TGCAGCGCCAAAAGTCCGGGAGATAGCAATGAGCAGTTCTTC. This encodes CSAKSPGDSNEQFF.

This clonotype was recorded a few times. The chain uses TRBV4-3 and TRBJ2-7, with TRBD1 matching 7 bases. CDR1 is LGHNA and CDR2 is YSLEER in the germline V gene. CDR3 size: 14 residues. Trimming took 3 bases from V and 4 from J; bases not matched to a gene: 6. This chain's CDR3 is CASSQGQLTYEQYF. CDR3 DNA: TGCGCCAGCAGCCAGGGACAGTTGACATACGAGCAGTACTTC.

This clonotype was picked up many times. The chain joins TRBV20-1 to TRBJ2-1, with a weak D call TRBD1 (5 bases). Trimming took off 0 bases at V and 1 base at J, with 10 bases between the two ends. The CDR3 runs 15 residues. CDR1 and CDR2 (germline): DFQATT, SNEGSKA (reference sequence). The DNA of the CDR3 is TGCAGTGCTAGAGATCCCAGGGATTCCTACAATGAGCAGTTCTTC. Translating it yields CSARDPRDSYNEQFF.

In its sample, this clonotype was seen many times. The chain couples TRBV20-1 to TRBJ2-7; no reliable D call. Trimming left V 1 base short and J 0 bases short, with 7 bases between. The CDR3 sequence is 13 residues long. CDR1 is DFQATT, CDR2 SNEGSKA, per germline (reference sequence). CDR3 amino acids: CSARVGSSYEQYF. The CDR3 nucleotides read TGCAGTGCTAGAGTGGGGTCCTCCTACGAGCAGTACTTC.

This clonotype was seen more than once but under ten times. The chain combines TRBV20-1 with TRBJ2-7; a possible D gene is TRBD1 (6 bases). Trimming took off 6 bases at V and 4 bases at J, with 19 bases between the two ends. Germline V lookup: CDR1 DFQATT, CDR2 SNEGSKA (reference sequence). This CDR3 contains 14 residues. The CDR3 bases are TGCAGTGCGCCGGCCGGGACAAATCTTTACGAGCAGTACTTC. Its translation: CSAPAGTNLYEQYF.

V gene TRBV20-1 combines with J gene TRBJ1-1; D may be TRBD1 (5 bases). Germline V CDR1 and CDR2: DFQATT, SNEGSKA (reference sequence). The V end was cut by 7 bases, the J end by 1 base, with 16 bases between. The CDR3 consists of 14 residues. The CDR3 is CSVSNPGQNTEAFF. The CDR3 bases are TGCAGTGTCAGTAATCCAGGGCAGAACACTGAAGCTTTCTTT.

The CDR3 protein is CASSPSRWVGNEQFF. In DNA, the CDR3 is TGTGCCAGCAGCCCATCGCGGTGGGTAGGGAATGAGCAGTTCTTC. V usage is TRBV7-9 and J usage is TRBJ2-1; D is undetermined. Germline V CDR1 and CDR2: SEHNR, FQNEAQ (reference sequence). The V end was cut by 5 bases, the J end by 7 bases, with 18 bases between. CDR3 length: 15 amino acids.

The table lists this clonotype with a few counts. The rearrangement joins TRBV9 to TRBJ2-4; 9 bases are shared with TRBD2. CDR3 size: 15 residues. The germline gives CDR1 SGDLS, CDR2 YYNGEE. J gave up 6 bases and V 4 bases, and 8 bases lay outside the gene matches. CDR3: CASSPFSGSRNIQYF. CDR3 coding DNA: TGTGCCAGCAGCCCCTTTAGCGGGAGTAGAAACATTCAGTACTTC.

This clonotype has just a few counts. The rearrangement links TRBV4-1 to TRBJ2-2, with D unresolved. In germline, CDR1 is MGHRA, CDR2 YSYEKL. This CDR3 has 15 residues. Trimming left V 0 bases short and J 5 bases short, with 10 bases between. This chain's CDR3 is CASSQEHQATGELFF. In nucleotides, the CDR3 is TGCGCCAGCAGCCAAGAACACCAGGCGACCGGGGAGCTGTTTTTT.

The rearrangement uses TRBV5-4 and TRBJ1-6; 7 bases agree with TRBD1. Germline CDR1 and CDR2: SGHNT and YYREEE (reference sequence). The V segment lost 4 bases and the J segment 11 bases; nucleotides outside the gene matches: 6. The CDR3 is made up of 13 amino acids. This CDR3 is CASSRTGETPLHF. In DNA, the CDR3 is TGTGCCAGCAGCCGTACAGGGGAGACACCCCTCCACTTT.